These 15 T cell receptor beta chains were all obtained from the same sample, sequenced in a study of early T cells in non-severe SARS-CoV-2 infection. Via MiXCR, TCRdb re-called the 5' RACE reads, giving one row per CDR3 protein. The table lists roughly 55,000 distinct CDR3 sequences, under 15% of them singletons. Sequenced here: whole blood, sampled at baseline. These receptor sequences come from an adult who was a healthcare worker with PCR-confirmed SARS-CoV-2 infection or an uninfected control (not recorded which).

In its sample, this clonotype was seen a few times. The chain recombines TRBV25-1 with TRBJ2-3, with D hard to call. V lost 1 base to trimming and J lost 10 bases, with 3 bases between them. CDR3 length equals 10 residues. Germline CDR1 is MGHDK and CDR2 is SYGVNS. CDR3 nucleotide sequence: TGTGCCAGCAGTGAATCGTCGCAGTATTTT. Its translation: CASSESSQYF.

This clonotype was counted at least ten times. The rearrangement uses TRBV29-1 and TRBJ2-7; D tentatively fits TRBD1 or TRBD2 (5 bases each). The CDR3 is 12 amino acids. CDR1 is SQVTM and CDR2 is ANQGSEA in the germline V gene. The germline V and J ends were trimmed by 3 bases and 3 bases, with 9 bases remaining between them. Here the CDR3 reads CSVEGRFYEQYF. CDR3 bases: TGCAGCGTTGAGGGACGGTTCTACGAGCAGTACTTC.

The gene calls are TRBV20-1 and TRBJ1-6; D remains ambiguous. The CDR3 contains 13 residues. CDR1 and CDR2 from the germline V gene are DFQATT and SNEGSKA (reference sequence). V lost 3 bases, J lost 0 bases, and 3 bases lay in between. The CDR3 loop is CSARGSYNSPLHF. The CDR3 DNA follows: TGCAGTGCTAGGGGCTCCTATAATTCACCCCTCCACTTT.

This clonotype was counted many times. The rearrangement uses TRBV27 and TRBJ2-1; 7 positions match TRBD1. J lost 3 bases, V lost 3 bases, and 5 bases had no gene match. The length of the CDR3 is 15 residues. CDR1 is MNHEY, CDR2 SMNVEV, per germline (reference sequence). Here the CDR3 reads CASSFEGGLYNEQFF. CDR3 in DNA: TGTGCCAGCAGTTTCGAAGGGGGCCTCTACAATGAGCAGTTCTTC.

This clonotype appeared many times. CDR3 DNA sequence: TGCGCCAGCAGCCAACTTGATATGGGGTTCTCCTACAATGAGCAGTTCTTC. The encoded protein is CASSQLDMGFSYNEQFF. V gene TRBV4-1 combines with J gene TRBJ2-1; no clear D gene. The CDR3 is 17 amino acids. Germline-derived CDR1 and CDR2 are MGHRA and YSYEKL. Trimming left V 2 bases short and J 0 bases short, with 14 bases between.

This clonotype was counted ten times or more. This rearrangement joins TRBV11-2 to TRBJ2-4, with 7 bases lining up with TRBD1. Losses at the gene ends were 4 bases for V and 13 bases for J; bases not matched to a gene: 7. In germline, CDR1 is SGHAT, CDR2 FQNNGV. The CDR3 has 12 residues. In nucleotides, the CDR3 is TGTGCCAGCAGCTGGTGGGACAGAGAACAGTACTTC. Amino acid sequence: CASSWWDREQYF.

This clonotype was observed at least ten times. The rearrangement uses TRBV12-3 or TRBV12-4 and TRBJ1-4; 9 nucleotides agree with TRBD1. There are 15 residues in the CDR3. After removal of 5 bases from V and 3 bases from J, the junction contained 4 bases not matched to a gene. CDR3 residues: CASSPDRGANEKLFF. DNA for the CDR3: TGTGCCAGCAGTCCCGACAGGGGGGCTAATGAAAAACTGTTTTTT.

The CDR3 bases are TGTGCCAGCAGCTTAGGAGGGGTTCAAGGAGAGACCCAGTACTTC. Translating gives CASSLGGVQGETQYF. The genes are TRBV11-2 and TRBJ2-5; either TRBD1 or TRBD2 may supply D (5 bases each). Germline V gives CDR1 SGHAT, CDR2 FQNNGV. The CDR3 contains 15 residues. Trimming shortened V by 1 base and J by 4 bases, and 13 bases separated the two germline ends.

The chain has TRBV19 and TRBJ1-3; D ambiguous. Trimming took 3 bases from V and 4 from J, leaving 7 bases between them. The length of the CDR3 is 13 residues. Germline V gene sequence: CDR1 LNHDA, CDR2 SQIVND (reference sequence). CDR3 DNA sequence: TGTGCCAGTAGTATTTCGGACGGAAACACCATATATTTT. Encoded protein: CASSISDGNTIYF.

This clonotype has ten or more counts. The chain joins TRBV7-3 to TRBJ2-2; 12 bases match TRBD2. Germline V CDR1 and CDR2: SGHTA, FQGTGA. The CDR3 spans 15 residues. Trimming at V came to 1 base and at J to 11 bases, leaving 5 bases not matched to a gene. The CDR3 region is CASSLSLAGGQELFF. The CDR3 DNA sequence: TGTGCCAGCAGCTTAAGCCTAGCGGGAGGGCAAGAGCTGTTTTTT.

A few counts support this clonotype. This rearrangement joins TRBV7-9 to TRBJ2-3; 9 bases are a match to TRBD1. Germline CDR1 is SEHNR and CDR2 is FQNEAQ (reference sequence). The CDR3 has 14 residues. The V segment lost 7 bases and the J segment 4 bases; nucleotides outside the gene matches: 6. CDR3 nucleotide sequence: TGTGCCAGCACTCGAACAGGGGGCTCAGATACGCAGTATTTT. It translates to CASTRTGGSDTQYF.

This clonotype was observed at least ten times. This chain links TRBV21-1 with TRBJ2-3; the table's D call, TRBD1, has no DNA check behind it. TRBV21-1 has pseudogene status. CDR3 size: 17 residues. The CDR3 region is CASLLLPGHLVADTQYF. The CDR3 DNA sequence: TGTGCCAGCCTCCTTTTGCCGGGACACCTAGTTGCAGATACGCAGTATTTT.

This rearrangement joins TRBV7-6 to TRBJ2-2; 11 bases agree with TRBD2. Looked up from germline, CDR1 is SGHVS and CDR2 is FNYEAQ. The V segment lost 3 bases and the J segment 3 bases; nucleotides outside the gene matches: 9. The CDR3 has 18 amino acids. The CDR3 is CASSFEELAGGDTGELFF. As DNA, the CDR3 is TGTGCCAGCAGCTTCGAAGAGTTAGCGGGAGGGGACACCGGGGAGCTGTTTTTT.

The chain uses TRBV20-1 and TRBJ2-7; D gene uncertain. V lost 0 bases and J 7 bases, leaving 19 bases between the germline ends. The CDR3 contains 15 residues. CDR1 and CDR2 from the germline V gene are DFQATT and SNEGSKA (reference sequence). CDR3 sequence reads: CSARDLELYVEEQYF. CDR3 coding DNA: TGCAGTGCTAGAGACCTAGAGCTTTACGTTGAAGAGCAGTACTTC.

The V and J genes are TRBV12-3 or TRBV12-4 and TRBJ2-1, with 9 bases that match TRBD2. J lost 5 bases, V lost 5 bases, and 7 bases had no gene match. This CDR3 has 15 residues. In DNA form, the CDR3 reads TGTGCCAGCAGTGCCGGGACTAGCCTCGACAATGAGCAGTTCTTC. Its translation: CASSAGTSLDNEQFF.